This T cell receptor (beta chain) came from a study of PD-L1 blockade in urothelial cancer. Study-wide background: Among blood samples, the median T cell count was approximately 150,000.

TCR analog templates of synthetic origin were spiked into each PCR. Measured with immunoSEQ multiplex PCR; TCRdb has only the in-frame clones, and not every one. The table records under 50,000 clones, approximately 90% of them present only once. CDR1 MGHDK and CDR2 SYGVNS come from the germline V gene. V lost 6 bases and J lost 7, with 19 bases in between. This CDR3 has 15 amino acids. This sequence joins TRBV25-1 and TRBJ1-3, with D perhaps TRBD1 (6 bases). This receptor was taken from a man between 65 and 80 years old with urothelial cancer. Source: PBMCs, taken around atezolizumab (anti-PD-L1) treatment. DNA for the CDR3: TGTGCCAGCAGCCTACAGGGCGCGGGCAGGAACACCATATATTTT. It encodes CASSLQGAGRNTIYF. The full variable domain, rest sourced from reference TRBV25-1 and TRBJ1-3, is EADIYQTPRYLVIGTGKKITLECSQTMGHDKMYWYQQDPGMELHLIHYSYGVNSTEKGDLSSESTVSRIRTEHFPLTLESARPSHTSQYLCASSLQGAGRNTIYFGEGSWLTVV.